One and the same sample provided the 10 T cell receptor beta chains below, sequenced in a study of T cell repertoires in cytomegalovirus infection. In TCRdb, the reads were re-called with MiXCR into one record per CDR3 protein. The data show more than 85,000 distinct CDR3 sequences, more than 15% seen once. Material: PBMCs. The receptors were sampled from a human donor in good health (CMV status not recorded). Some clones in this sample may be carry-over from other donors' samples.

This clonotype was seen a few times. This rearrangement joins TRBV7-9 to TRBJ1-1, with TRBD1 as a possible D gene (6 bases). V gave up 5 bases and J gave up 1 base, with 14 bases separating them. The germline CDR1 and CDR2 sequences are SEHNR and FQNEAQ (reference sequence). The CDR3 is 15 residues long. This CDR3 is CASSAMTGSNTEAFF. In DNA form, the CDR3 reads TGTGCCAGCAGCGCTATGACAGGTTCGAACACTGAAGCTTTCTTT.

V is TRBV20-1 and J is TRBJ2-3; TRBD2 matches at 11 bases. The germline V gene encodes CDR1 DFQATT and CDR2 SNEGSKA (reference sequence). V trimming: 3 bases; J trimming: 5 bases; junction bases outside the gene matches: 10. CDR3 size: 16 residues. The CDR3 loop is CSARDRLAGTRDTQYF. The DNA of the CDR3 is TGCAGTGCTAGGGATAGACTAGCGGGGACCAGAGATACGCAGTATTTT.

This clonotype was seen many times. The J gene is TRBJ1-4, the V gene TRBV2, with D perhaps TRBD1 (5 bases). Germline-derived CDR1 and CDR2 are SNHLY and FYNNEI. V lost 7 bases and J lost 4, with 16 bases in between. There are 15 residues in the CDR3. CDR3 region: CASTDSGYDNEKLFF. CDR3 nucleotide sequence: TGTGCCAGCACCGACAGCGGCTATGATAATGAAAAACTGTTTTTT. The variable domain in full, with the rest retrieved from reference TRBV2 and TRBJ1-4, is EPEVTQTPSHQVTQMGQEVILRCVPISNHLYFYWYRQILGQKVEFLVSFYNNEISEKSEIFDDQFSVERPDGSNFTLKIRSTKLEDSAMYFCASTDSGYDNEKLFFGSGTQLSVL.

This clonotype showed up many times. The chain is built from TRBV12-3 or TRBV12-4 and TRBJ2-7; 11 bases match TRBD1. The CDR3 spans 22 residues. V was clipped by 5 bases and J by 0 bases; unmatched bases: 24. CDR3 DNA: TGTGCCAGCAGTCGCCGGAGGACAGGGGGCCTTCGTCTACTTCATAGCTCCTACGAGCAGTACTTC. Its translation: CASSRRRTGGLRLLHSSYEQYF.

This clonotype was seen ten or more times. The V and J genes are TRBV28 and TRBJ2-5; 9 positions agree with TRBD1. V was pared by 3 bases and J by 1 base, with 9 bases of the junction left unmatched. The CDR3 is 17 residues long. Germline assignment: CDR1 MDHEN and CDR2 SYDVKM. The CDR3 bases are TGTGCCAGCAGTTTCACAGGGGGCGCGCCCATCCAAGAGACCCAGTACTTC. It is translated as CASSFTGGAPIQETQYF.

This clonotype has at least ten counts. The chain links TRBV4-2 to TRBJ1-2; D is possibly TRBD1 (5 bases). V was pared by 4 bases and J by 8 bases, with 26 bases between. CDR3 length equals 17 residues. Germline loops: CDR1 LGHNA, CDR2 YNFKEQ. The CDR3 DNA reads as TGTGCCAGCAGCCCCACTTGGAGGGGCCGGGCGCGAGACGGCTACACCTTC. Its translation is CASSPTWRGRARDGYTF.

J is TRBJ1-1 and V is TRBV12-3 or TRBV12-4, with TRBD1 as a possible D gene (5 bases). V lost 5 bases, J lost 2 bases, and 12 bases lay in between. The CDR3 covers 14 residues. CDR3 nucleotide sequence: TGTGCCAGCAGTCCGACGACAGCTAACACTGAAGCTTTCTTT. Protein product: CASSPTTANTEAFF.

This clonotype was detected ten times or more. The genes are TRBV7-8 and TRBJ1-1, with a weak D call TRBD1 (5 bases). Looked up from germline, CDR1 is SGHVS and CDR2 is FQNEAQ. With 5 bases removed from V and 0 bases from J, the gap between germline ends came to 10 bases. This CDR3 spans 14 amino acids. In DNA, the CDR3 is TGTGCCAGCAGCCGGGGGTCTGTGAACACTGAAGCTTTCTTT. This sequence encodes CASSRGSVNTEAFF.

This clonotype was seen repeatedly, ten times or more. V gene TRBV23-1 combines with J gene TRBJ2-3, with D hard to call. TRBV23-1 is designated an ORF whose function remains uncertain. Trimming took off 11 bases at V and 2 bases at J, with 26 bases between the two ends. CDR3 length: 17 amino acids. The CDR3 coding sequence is TGCGCCTCCACCAGGAGCCCCGAGGCTGGTAACACAGATACGCAGTATTTT. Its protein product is CASTRSPEAGNTDTQYF.

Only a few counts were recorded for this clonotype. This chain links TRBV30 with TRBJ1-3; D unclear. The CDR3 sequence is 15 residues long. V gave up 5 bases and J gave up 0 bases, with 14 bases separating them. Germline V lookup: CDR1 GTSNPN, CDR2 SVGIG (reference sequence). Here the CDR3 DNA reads TGTGCCTGGTCTCGTAGACGGCTCTCTGGAAACACCATATATTTT. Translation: CAWSRRRLSGNTIYF.